Given below is one TCR beta chain in context. What it recognizes is unknown. CDR1 is SGHRS and CDR2 is YFSETQ in the germline V gene. Trimming took off 0 bases at V and 2 bases at J, with 5 bases between the two ends. This CDR3 is built from 13 residues. Method: immunoSEQ multiplex PCR; TCRdb's copy keeps in-frame clones and lacks some. The sample records over 60,000 clones, about four fifths being singletons. CD3+CD4+ and CD3+CD8+ cells were FACS-sorted from thawed unstimulated PBMCs. This record comes from a study of T cell clones after liver transplantation. Turning to the study itself: As an antigen-independent comparator, third-party-reactive TCRbeta sequences came from pre-transplant mixed lymphocyte reactions. Whole-study findings and limits: In two subjects, few donor cells limited the measurable donor-reactive repertoire.

This material consisted of CD4+ T cells from blood, taken before liver transplant. The clonotype originates from a human donor who received a liver transplant. The V call is TRBV5-1, the J call TRBJ1-1; D gene unclear. The CDR3 DNA follows: TGCGCCAGCAGCTTGGCATTTAACACTGAAGCTTTCTTT. It encodes CASSLAFNTEAFF. Using reference TRBV5-1 and TRBJ1-1 for the parts outside the CDR3, the full variable domain is KAGVTQTPRYLIKTRGQQVTLSCSPISGHRSVSWYQQTPGQGLQFLFEYFSETQRNKGNFPGRFSGRQFSNSRSEMNVSTLELGDSALYLCASSLAFNTEAFFGQGTRLTVV.